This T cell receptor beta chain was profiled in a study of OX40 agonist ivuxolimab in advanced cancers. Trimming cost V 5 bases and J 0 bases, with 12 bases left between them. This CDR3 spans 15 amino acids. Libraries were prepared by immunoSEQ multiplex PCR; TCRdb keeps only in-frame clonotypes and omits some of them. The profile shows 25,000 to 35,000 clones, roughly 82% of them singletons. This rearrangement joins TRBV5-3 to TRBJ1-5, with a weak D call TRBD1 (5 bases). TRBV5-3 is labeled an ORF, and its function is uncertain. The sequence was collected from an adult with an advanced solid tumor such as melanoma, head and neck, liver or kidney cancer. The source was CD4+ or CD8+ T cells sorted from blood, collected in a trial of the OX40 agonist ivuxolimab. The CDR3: CARRVDNNSNQPQHF. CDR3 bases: TGTGCCAGAAGGGTGGACAACAATAGCAATCAGCCCCAGCATTTT.